A selection of T cell receptor beta chains follows, all from one sample in a study of CD8+CD57+ T cells in acquired aplastic anemia. TCRdb used MiXCR to reprocess the reads, holding one entry per CDR3 protein. The sample has 450,000 to 600,000 distinct CDR3 sequences, around 32% seen once. Sequencing was carried out using sorted CD4+, CD8+, or CD8+CD57+ T cells (not recorded which) from PBMCs. The receptors here all came from a human donor with aplastic anemia. The CDR3 runs from the conserved cysteine through the conserved F or W. The D gene is left open where the match is weak. The size entry is marked missing in some rows and otherwise reads once, few, many or a size class.

TRBJ2-7,-,TRBV20-1,many,TGCAGTGCGATCGCGACCTACCCTCCCGGCTACGAGCAGTACTTC,CSAIATYPPGYEQYF
TRBJ1-1,TRBD1,TRBV5-4,-,TGTGCCAGCAAGGGACAGGGGGCAGTTCAAACTGAAGCTTTCTTT,CASKGQGAVQTEAFF
TRBJ2-1,TRBD1,TRBV12-3/TRBV12-4,few,TGTGCCAGCAGCTTTGACAGGGGGCTTAATGAGCAGTTCTTC,CASSFDRGLNEQFF
TRBJ1-1,-,TRBV20-1,-,TGCAGTGCTAGGGGCAGGGTAAGCACTGAAGCTTTCTTT,CSARGRVSTEAFF
TRBJ2-1,TRBD2,TRBV11-2,many,TGTGCCAGCAGACCAGCGGGAGGGGTTTTAAGCTCCTACAATGAGCAGTTCTTC,CASRPAGGVLSSYNEQFF
TRBJ2-5,TRBD2,TRBV4-2,-,TGTGCCAGCAGCCCTGGGCCTGGGACTAGCGGGAGTTTGGAGACCCAGTACTTC,CASSPGPGTSGSLETQYF
TRBJ2-7,-,TRBV10-2,many,TGCGCCAGCAGTGAGTGGGGGACCACTGGGGGCTACGAGCAGTACTTC,CASSEWGTTGGYEQYF
TRBJ1-5,TRBD1,TRBV6-2/TRBV6-3,-,TGTGCCAGCAGTTACCCGGGACAGGGGGGCAATCAGCCCCAGCATTTT,CASSYPGQGGNQPQHF
TRBJ2-2,-,TRBV6-4,few,TGTGCCAGCAGTTCAGAGGGCAGGAACACCGGGGAGCTGTTTTTT,CASSSEGRNTGELFF
TRBJ2-7,TRBD2,TRBV11-2,once,TGTGCCAGCAGCTTTGGATTACTAGCGGCTTCCTACGAGCAGTACTTC,CASSFGLLAASYEQYF
TRBJ2-5,-,TRBV20-1,few,TGCAGTGCTAGTCTATCCAGGCAAGAGACCCAGTACTTC,CSASLSRQETQYF
TRBJ1-2,-,TRBV6-9,many,TGTGCCAGGGTCGCGACGCGGGACTATGGCTACACCTTC,CARVATRDYGYTF
TRBJ2-3,-,TRBV19,-,TGTGCCAGTAGGCCGCGGAACACAGATACGCAGTATTTT,CASRPRNTDTQYF
TRBJ2-5,-,TRBV14,-,TGTGCCAGCAGAGGTATGGAAGAGACCCAGTACTTC,CASRGMEETQYF
TRBJ2-7,-,TRBV3-1,many,TGTGCCAGCAGCCAAGGGGGCTACGAGCAGTACTTC,CASSQGGYEQYF
TRBJ1-6,-,TRBV7-6,-,TGTGCCAGCAGCGCCCGACAGAGCCGTAATTCACCCCTCCACTTT,CASSARQSRNSPLHF
TRBJ1-4,-,TRBV19,-,TGTGCCAGTGGCTCCAGGGAGGCTAATGAAAAACTGTTTTTT,CASGSREANEKLFF
TRBJ2-3,-,TRBV4-2,-,TGTGCCAGCAGCACCGGGGACGGGGGAATCACAGATACGCAGTATTTT,CASSTGDGGITDTQYF
TRBJ1-4,-,TRBV5-6,-,TGTGCCAGCAGCTTGGCGCAGGGTGTCCTAGGGGAAAAACTGTTTTTT,CASSLAQGVLGEKLFF
TRBJ2-7,-,TRBV19,few,TGTGCCAGTGGGTGGGGAGGCGAGCAGTACTTC,CASGWGGEQYF
TRBJ2-7,TRBD2,TRBV7-8,many,TGTGCCAGCAGCCAACTAGCGGCCTACGAGCAGTACTTC,CASSQLAAYEQYF
TRBJ1-1,-,TRBV7-8,many,TGTGCCAGCAGCACCGAGGGCACTGAAGCTTTCTTT,CASSTEGTEAFF
TRBJ1-2,-,TRBV4-1,few,TGCGCCAGCAGCCAAGCGATTTACAGGGAGAACTATGGCTACACCTTC,CASSQAIYRENYGYTF
TRBJ2-3,-,TRBV7-9,many,TGTGCCAGCAGCCTGGATTTAGACGGAGATACGCAGTATTTT,CASSLDLDGDTQYF
TRBJ2-7,TRBD1,TRBV5-1,-,TGCGCCGGCAGCATATCAACAGGGGGCGAGCAGTACTTC,CAGSISTGGEQYF
TRBJ2-3,TRBD1,TRBV14,few,TGTGCCAGCAGCCAAGACGCAGGGGGCGGAGATACGCAGTATTTT,CASSQDAGGGDTQYF
TRBJ2-5,-,TRBV7-2,-,TGTGCCAGCAGCGCTCGGGTACGGGAGACCCAGTACTTC,CASSARVRETQYF
TRBJ2-1,-,TRBV20-1,many,TGCAGTGCTAGAGAGTCCGGGGCCATTTTCTTC,CSARESGAIFF
TRBJ1-3,-,TRBV5-1,-,TGCGCCAGCAGCGGCAACTCTGGAAACACCATATATTTT,CASSGNSGNTIYF
TRBJ1-6,TRBD1,TRBV12-3/TRBV12-4,few,TGTGCCAGCAGACCCAGGGGGGCAATTAATTCACCCCTCCACTTT,CASRPRGAINSPLHF
TRBJ2-3,-,TRBV11-2,-,TGTGCCAGCAGCACAGGTGGGGATACGCAGTATTTT,CASSTGGDTQYF
TRBJ2-7,TRBD2,TRBV7-3,-,TGTGCCAGCAGGCTGGGGGGCGGGAGGGTCCACGGGCAGTACTTC,CASRLGGGRVHGQYF
TRBJ1-2,-,TRBV7-9,many,TGTGCCAGCAGCGTGGGGGGGGTAACCTATGGCTACACCTTC,CASSVGGVTYGYTF